Shown below are 18 T cell receptor beta chains from a single sample sequenced in a study of cytomegalovirus exposure and HLA in healthy donors. In the PCR, 60 Vbeta and 13 Jbeta primers were used. TCRdb keeps only in-frame clones here, not all; method: immunoSEQ multiplex PCR. The sample includes some 140,000 clones, around 83% of them seen just once. Sequenced: PBMCs. All receptors derive from a male donor in good health and CMV-seropositive.

This clone was seen a single time. V usage is TRBV28 and J usage is TRBJ1-2; TRBD1 agrees at 8 bases. The CDR3 contains 13 residues. The V gene's germline CDR1 is MDHEN and CDR2 SYDVKM. J lost 3 bases, V lost 5 bases, and 2 bases had no gene match. CDR3 sequence: CASSVQGDYGYTF. Written as DNA, the CDR3 is TGTGCCAGCAGTGTACAGGGGGACTATGGCTACACCTTC.

This clone appeared once. The chain couples TRBV6-5 to TRBJ2-7; 10 nucleotides agree with TRBD1. Germline trimming cut 6 bases from V and 3 bases from J; bases unmatched to any gene: 8. CDR3 size: 15 residues. Germline V gene sequence: CDR1 MNHEY, CDR2 SVGAGI. The CDR3 is CASSPTGGAVYEQYF. The CDR3 nucleotides are TGTGCCAGCAGCCCGACAGGGGGCGCGGTCTACGAGCAGTACTTC.

The chain combines TRBV4-1 with TRBJ1-1; no clear D gene. V lost 1 base, J lost 1 base, and 7 bases lay in between. Germline CDR1 and CDR2: MGHRA and YSYEKL. The CDR3 is 14 amino acids. CDR3 sequence (DNA): TGCGCCAGCAGCCAAGTTTCGGGGAACACTGAAGCTTTCTTT. This sequence encodes CASSQVSGNTEAFF.

This clone came up a few times. The CDR3 sequence is CASSDSANQPQHF. DNA for the CDR3: TGTGCCAGCAGTGACTCGGCTAATCAGCCCCAGCATTTT. This rearrangement joins TRBV6-4 to TRBJ1-5; D is unresolved. The CDR3 runs 13 residues. Germline V CDR1 and CDR2: MRHNA, SNTAGT. V shed 0 bases and J shed 4 bases, with 4 bases lying between them.

This clone has just a few counts. The chain combines TRBV11-2 with TRBJ2-5; 8 bases are shared with TRBD2. The CDR3 is 14 amino acids. The trim removed 5 bases at V and 6 bases at J, leaving 8 bases unmatched. Per the germline V gene, CDR1 is SGHAT and CDR2 is FQNNGV. CDR3 nucleotide sequence: TGTGCCAGCAGCCAGATCAGCGGGAGTCAGACCCAGTACTTC. It specifies CASSQISGSQTQYF.

This chain links TRBV2 with TRBJ2-7; 9 nucleotides match TRBD1. Germline CDR1 SNHLY, CDR2 FYNNEI. This CDR3 comprises 14 residues. J was trimmed by 2 bases and V by 7 bases; bases with no gene match: 6. This chain's CDR3 is CASTRQGGAYEQYF. The CDR3 DNA is TGTGCCAGCACCCGACAGGGGGGGGCCTACGAGCAGTACTTC. The entire variable domain, with the rest obtained from reference TRBV2 and TRBJ2-7, is as follows: EPEVTQTPSHQVTQMGQEVILRCVPISNHLYFYWYRQILGQKVEFLVSFYNNEISEKSEIFDDQFSVERPDGSNFTLKIRSTKLEDSAMYFCASTRQGGAYEQYFGPGTRLTVT.

The V call is TRBV16, the J call TRBJ2-5; 15 bases match TRBD2. With V trimmed by 4 bases and J by 3 bases, 6 bases remained unmatched. Germline-derived CDR1 and CDR2 are KGHSY and FQNENV. CDR3 size: 17 residues. The CDR3 reads CASSPRTSGRAEETQYF. In nucleotides, the CDR3 is TGTGCCAGCAGCCCTAGGACTAGCGGGAGGGCCGAAGAGACCCAGTACTTC. Variable domain in full (rest from reference TRBV16 and TRBJ2-5): GEEVAQTPKHLVRGEGQKAKLYCAPIKGHSYVFWYQQVLKNEFKFLISFQNENVFDETGMPKERFSAKCLPNSPCSLEIQATKLEDSAVYFCASSPRTSGRAEETQYFGPGTRLLVL.

This clone appeared a single time. V gene TRBV9 combines with J gene TRBJ1-6; D unclear. Germline V gives CDR1 SGDLS, CDR2 YYNGEE. The CDR3 extends over 13 amino acids. Deletions cut 0 bases from V and 10 bases from J, with 8 bases between. The CDR3 bases are TGTGCCAGCAGCGTAGGAAGCGGGTCACCCCTCCACTTT. It is translated as CASSVGSGSPLHF.

A note on this clone: The junction departs from the called germline gene at one end, perhaps through a read error. This rearrangement joins TRBV7-9 to TRBJ1-2, with TRBD1 matching 8 bases. CDR1 and CDR2 (germline): SEHNR, FQNEAQ (reference sequence). This CDR3 contains 16 residues. The CDR3 loop reads CSSSFSRPGQDDGYTF. CDR3 nucleotide sequence: TGTTCCAGCAGCTTTTCGCGACCGGGACAGGATGATGGCTACACCTTC.

The V gene is TRBV11-2, the J gene TRBJ2-7, with TRBD2 identical over 11 bases. The V segment lost 3 bases and the J segment 5 bases; nucleotides outside the gene matches: 6. This CDR3 region has 15 residues. CDR1 and CDR2 from the germline V gene are SGHAT and FQNNGV. The CDR3 protein is CASSFTSGSPHEQYF. CDR3 DNA: TGTGCCAGCAGCTTTACTAGCGGGAGTCCCCACGAGCAGTACTTC.

This chain connects TRBV28 to TRBJ2-1; 9 positions match TRBD2. The ends lost 6 bases at V and 5 bases at J; junction bases unmatched: 8. This CDR3 is built from 15 residues. Looked up from germline, CDR1 is MDHEN and CDR2 is SYDVKM. The CDR3, as DNA: TGTGCCAGCAGCTCTAGCGGGGCCGGGCACAATGAGCAGTTCTTC. Translation gives CASSSSGAGHNEQFF. The complete variable domain, with remaining parts taken from reference TRBV28 and TRBJ2-1, reads DVKVTQSSRYLVKRTGEKVFLECVQDMDHENMFWYRQDPGLGLRLIYFSYDVKMKEKGDIPEGYSVSREKKERFSLILESASTNQTSMYLCASSSSGAGHNEQFFGPGTRLTVL.

The rearrangement joins TRBV27 to TRBJ2-7; 10 bases align to TRBD1. Germline values: CDR1 MNHEY, CDR2 SMNVEV (reference sequence). The CDR3 runs 19 residues. The V gene end was trimmed by 1 base and the J gene end by 2 bases; junction bases not matched to a gene: 14. The CDR3 nucleotides read TGTGCCAGCAGTTTATTTGGGGACAGGGGATTCGGGGTAGCCTACGAGCAGTACTTC. Its protein is CASSLFGDRGFGVAYEQYF.

The gene calls are TRBV28 and TRBJ2-1; 8 nucleotides line up with TRBD1. V lost 5 bases to trimming and J lost 3 bases; unmatched junction nucleotides: 6. CDR3 length equals 15 residues. CDR1 and CDR2 from the germline V gene are MDHEN and SYDVKM. CDR3 DNA: TGTGCCAGCAGTCTGACAGGGGTAAGCTACAATGAGCAGTTCTTC. Translated, it gives CASSLTGVSYNEQFF.

This clone has a handful of counts. The V and J genes are TRBV7-8 and TRBJ2-3, with TRBD1 matching over 7 bases. The CDR3 runs to 14 residues. The germline CDR1 and CDR2 sequences are SGHVS and FQNEAQ. With 5 bases clipped from V and 8 bases from J, the junction kept 10 bases outside the gene matches. CDR3 nucleotides: TGTGCCAGCAGCCACGGACAGGAGTGGGGTACGCAGTATTTT. Protein product: CASSHGQEWGTQYF.

The chain couples TRBV28 to TRBJ2-1, with 8 bases that match TRBD2. This CDR3 spans 16 amino acids. J was trimmed by 0 bases and V by 3 bases; bases with no gene match: 4. Per germline, CDR1 MDHEN and CDR2 SYDVKM. CDR3 sequence reads: CASSFPSGSSYNEQFF. CDR3 coding DNA: TGTGCCAGCAGTTTCCCCAGCGGGAGCTCCTACAATGAGCAGTTCTTC.

This clone was seen once. V is TRBV4-1 and J is TRBJ2-7; a weak D match, TRBD2 (5 bases). V was pared by 1 base and J by 5 bases, with 12 bases between. The CDR3 has 14 amino acids. CDR1 is MGHRA, CDR2 YSYEKL, per germline. CDR3 DNA: TGCGCCAGCAGCCAAGGGACTCCCCGGGACGAGCAGTACTTC. Its translation is CASSQGTPRDEQYF.

V gene TRBV29-1 combines with J gene TRBJ2-5, with D possibly matching TRBD2 (6 bases). Near its end, the DNA agrees better with TRBJ2-7, so the J call may be wrong. This CDR3 contains 13 residues. Germline V gene lookup returns CDR1 SQVTM and CDR2 ANQGSEA. The CDR3 DNA is TGCAGCGAGACCAAACTAGCCATCTACGAGCAGTACTTC. Its protein product is CSETKLAIYEQYF.

As concerns this clone: This same CDR3 is encoded by further DNA sequences in the sample. This chain joins TRBV7-9 and TRBJ1-1; 7 bases align to TRBD1. This CDR3 contains 15 residues. The germline V gene encodes CDR1 SEHNR and CDR2 FQNEAQ (reference sequence). The ends lost 1 base at V and 1 base at J; junction bases unmatched: 3. The CDR3 loop is CASSLVGGQNTEAFF. In DNA form, the CDR3 reads TGTGCCAGCAGCTTAGTAGGGGGCCAGAACACTGAAGCTTTCTTT.